This record concerns one TCR beta chain sequence. Original data processing: Reference gene primers were amplified, and this amplification served to estimate nucleated cell counts. The table came from immunoSEQ multiplex PCR; TCRdb's copy has only in-frame clones and leaves some out. V and J calls and clone size are as listed in that table; D and trimming were resolved from the DNA. This repertoire shows roughly 330,000 clones, 89% found once; its top ten account for around 6%. The sample belongs to a study of blood T cell repertoires in COVID-19. Study as a whole: The United States, Italy and Spain supplied acute and convalescent COVID-19 samples. T cells, B-cell-depleted T cells, or PBMCs supplied cDNA or gDNA.

The TCR originated in a man between 18 and 35 years old who had recovered from COVID-19. The sample taken for sequencing was peripheral blood.

CDR3 amino acids: CATSREGSTNSPLHF. DNA of the CDR3: TGTGCCACCAGCAGAGAAGGGAGTACCAATTCACCCCTCCACTTT. V gene TRBV15 combines with J gene TRBJ1-6; D call uncertain. The ends were cut back, 0 bases at V and 7 bases at J, with 10 bases in the middle. CDR1 is LNHNV and CDR2 is YYDKDF in the germline V gene (reference sequence). The CDR3 has 15 residues.